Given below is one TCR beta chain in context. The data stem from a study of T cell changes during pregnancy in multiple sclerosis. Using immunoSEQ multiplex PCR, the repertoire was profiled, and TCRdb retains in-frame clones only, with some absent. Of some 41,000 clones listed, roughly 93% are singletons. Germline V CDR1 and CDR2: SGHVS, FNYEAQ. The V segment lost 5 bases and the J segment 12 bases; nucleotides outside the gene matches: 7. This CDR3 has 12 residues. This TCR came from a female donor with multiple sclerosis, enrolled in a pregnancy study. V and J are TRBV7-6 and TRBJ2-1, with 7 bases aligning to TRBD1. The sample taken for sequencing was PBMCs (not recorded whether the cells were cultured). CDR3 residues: CASSPTQGLQFF. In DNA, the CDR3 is TGTGCCAGCAGCCCGACACAGGGGCTGCAGTTCTTC.